This TCR beta chain was profiled in a study of blood T cell repertoires in COVID-19. Original processing notes: Reference gene primer amplification gave nucleated cell count estimates. Only in-frame clones appear in the TCRdb table, and some are missing; sequencing was by immunoSEQ multiplex PCR. V and J calls and clone size come straight from that table; D and trimming were deduced from the DNA. Here the sample spans approximately 100,000 clones, around 72% being singletons. The source of this sequence is a man in his 70s with acute or convalescent COVID-19. Sequenced sample: peripheral blood.

CDR3 in DNA: TGTGCCAGCAGCCCGACAGGGGCGAACACTGAAGCTTTCTTT. Translated: CASSPTGANTEAFF. V is TRBV5-4 and J is TRBJ1-1; 8 bases are shared with TRBD1. The ends lost 4 bases at V and 1 base at J; junction bases unmatched: 3. This CDR3 contains 14 residues. CDR1 and CDR2 (germline): SGHNT, YYREEE (reference sequence).